One sample yielded the 2 T cell receptor beta chains listed below, sequenced in a study of blood T cell repertoires in COVID-19. The repertoire was sequenced with immunoSEQ multiplex PCR; TCRdb's copy has only in-frame clones and lacks some. The profile shows 53,000 or so clones, about 80% of them singletons. The sample taken for sequencing was peripheral blood. These receptors all come from a man aged 55 to 70 with acute or convalescent COVID-19.

The chain couples TRBV28 to TRBJ1-6; 7 positions agree with TRBD1. CDR1 MDHEN and CDR2 SYDVKM come from the germline V gene. The CDR3 consists of 15 residues. Trimming removed 5 bases from V and 5 bases from J; junction bases left unmatched: 6. The CDR3 nucleotides are TGTGCCAGCAGTCCCGACAGGGTAAATAATTCACCCCTCCACTTT. Its protein is CASSPDRVNNSPLHF.

Here the CDR3 reads CASSSAGAAGELFF. The CDR3 region has the DNA TGTGCCAGTAGTAGCGCAGGGGCGGCCGGGGAGCTGTTTTTT. The gene calls are TRBV19 and TRBJ2-2, with a tentative D call TRBD1 (6 bases). The CDR3 covers 14 residues. Trimming cost V 4 bases and J 6 bases, with 12 bases left between them. The germline gives CDR1 LNHDA, CDR2 SQIVND (reference sequence).